This TCR beta chain was identified in a study of OX40 agonist ivuxolimab in advanced cancers. Across the whole study: An agonistic anti-OX40 (CD134) antibody, ivuxolimab, was used to treat the patients. Partial response was recorded in three patients: one hepatocellular carcinoma and two cutaneous melanoma cases. Study findings and constraints: By week 6 at 0.1 to 3.0 mg/kg, blood CD4+ and CD8+ T cells had expanded clonally.

Clones were sequenced by immunoSEQ multiplex PCR, and TCRdb holds only the in-frame ones, with some missing. Of 25,000 to 35,000 clones detected, 85% to 90% appear once; the ten largest clones hold 45% to 60%. Points on this clone: Antigen: not known.

Looked up from germline, CDR1 is LNHNV and CDR2 is YYDKDF (reference sequence). The ends lost 8 bases at V and 2 bases at J; junction bases unmatched: 6. This CDR3 comprises 13 residues. The V and J genes are TRBV15 and TRBJ2-7, with 7 nucleotides matching TRBD2. This sample comprised CD4+ or CD8+ T cells sorted from blood, obtained in a trial of the OX40 agonist ivuxolimab. The receptor was derived from an adult with an advanced solid tumor such as melanoma, head and neck, liver or kidney cancer. DNA of the CDR3: TGTGCCACCCGGGAGCGGGGAACCTACGAGCAGTACTTC. Translated: CATRERGTYEQYF.